What follows is one T cell receptor beta chain and its context. The V segment lost 1 base and the J segment 2 bases; nucleotides outside the gene matches: 9. CDR1 is LNHNV, CDR2 YYDKDF, per germline (reference sequence). The length of the CDR3 is 17 residues. The data derive from a study of blood T cell repertoires in COVID-19. Assay used: immunoSEQ multiplex PCR; TCRdb lists only in-frame clones, some missing. The table shows around 200,000 clones, with approximately 87% occurring only once. The sequence was collected from a young man with active or convalescent COVID-19. Material for sequencing was peripheral blood. The gene calls are TRBV15 and TRBJ2-3, with 7 bases aligning to TRBD1. CDR3 amino acids: CATSRGKGGGPTDTQYF. The CDR3 bases are TGTGCCACCAGCAGAGGGAAAGGGGGCGGCCCCACAGATACGCAGTATTTT.